The entry below describes one T cell receptor beta chain. No antigen is known for it. The sample holds no much larger clone one base away, and base qualities are not on file. Patients with a history of autoimmune disease or receiving systemic immunosuppression were excluded from the trial. In every dose cohort, peripheral blood was drawn for TCR sequencing at baseline, cycle 4 day 1, and cycle 7 day 1. Samples came from an open-label, multicenter, first-in-human phase I dose-escalation trial of ivuxolimab. Adults with locally advanced or metastatic head and neck squamous cell, hepatocellular, melanoma or renal cell carcinoma were enrolled in the trial. CD4+ and CD8+ T cells were sorted separately from peripheral blood before TCR sequencing. Genomic DNA was extracted from sorted cells for sequencing of the TCRbeta CDR3 region. The immunoSEQ Assay was used to sequence the TCRbeta CDR3 regions. The table comes from immuneACCESS by way of TCRdb, which keeps in-frame sequences with V and J called. Part of the clones is missing from these tables; in studies checked, under half for an unresolved V gene and the rest for unknown reasons. Here the sample has roughly 50,000 clones; around 87% occur a single time. The ten largest clones represent 10% of the sample.

This sample was included in a study of OX40 agonist ivuxolimab in advanced cancers. General notes on the study: The costimulatory receptor OX40 (CD134) was targeted by ivuxolimab, a fully human IgG2 agonistic monoclonal antibody. Prior anti-PD-1, anti-PD-L1 or anti-CTLA-4 therapy was permitted, and approximately 42% of dose-escalation patients had received checkpoint inhibitors. A male proportion of nearly 85% and a mean age of about 60 years, ranging from roughly 23 to 80, were recorded for the dose-escalation cohort. Partial responses occurred in three dose-escalation patients: two with cutaneous melanoma and one with hepatocellular carcinoma. Of the roughly 51 patients in dose escalation, 19 had hepatocellular carcinoma, some 15 had melanoma, 9 had renal cell carcinoma and 9 had head and neck cancer. Intravenous ivuxolimab was administered to patients every 2 weeks at six dose levels: 0.01, 0.1, 0.3, 1.5, 3 and 10 mg/kg. The purpose of peripheral TCRbeta sequencing was to test whether ivuxolimab changed TCR sequence diversity and led to clonal T-cell expansion. The paper reports the monotherapy dose-escalation portion (N of about 51 patients) of the phase I ivuxolimab trial.

General conclusions and limits of the study: After ivuxolimab, expanded clones were on average more numerous among CD8+ T cells than among CD4+ T cells. The antigen specificity of the clonally expanded peripheral T cells was not determined. At doses of 0.1 to 3.0 mg/kg, clonal expansion of both CD4+ and CD8+ T cells in blood was seen between baseline and week 6. In partial responders in the 0.1-3.0 mg/kg groups, normalized peripheral clonal expansion was found to be among the lowest, especially among CD8+ T cells. Low levels of normalized T-cell clonal expansion were also seen in some patients who did not respond.

The junction carries 21 bases between V and J, which are trimmed by 2 bases and 6 bases respectively. Including the terminal cysteine and phenylalanine, the CDR3 comprises 16 residues. Only the CDR3 DNA is retained, 48 bases long and in frame from the first base. The germline V gene sets CDR1 to SGDLS and CDR2 to YYNGEE. The rearrangement joined TRBV9 to TRBJ2-7; 5 matching bases give a weak D call of TRBD2. This sequence originates from an adult with an advanced solid tumor such as melanoma, head and neck, liver or kidney cancer. This specimen consisted of CD4+ or CD8+ T cells sorted from blood, obtained in a trial of the OX40 agonist ivuxolimab. The DNA sequence reads TGTGCCAGCAGCGTGAGAGCGGAGCCCCGCTTGGGCGAGCAGTACTTC. This yields the protein CASSVRAEPRLGEQYF.